This TCR beta chain was sequenced for a study of tumor-infiltrating lymphocytes in primary liver carcinoma. This CDR3 comprises 18 residues. The V gene lost 2 bases and the J gene lost 5 bases, with 24 bases spanning the gap. CDR1 and CDR2 from the germline V gene are PRHDT and FYEKMQ (reference sequence). The roughly 17-31 mg bulk tissue piece was not sorted before simultaneous RNA and DNA extraction. TCR beta cDNA was reverse-transcribed from approximately 0.45 ug of total RNA. The reaction used a constant-region primer and ProtoScript II reverse transcriptase. The TCR beta library was amplified through three nested multiplex PCR rounds in a modified ARM-PCR procedure. Researchers ran the first two PCR rounds for about 11 cycles each with TRBV1-TRBV30 forward primers and a C-beta reverse primer. TCRdb re-called the multiplex PCR reads with MiXCR, one entry per CDR3 protein. The profile shows roughly 91,000 distinct CDR3 sequences, around two thirds of them singletons.

This clonotype was sampled from a woman aged 60-75 years with primary liver carcinoma and hepatitis B virus infection. This sequence joins TRBV13 and TRBJ1-1; maybe TRBD1 (6 bases). Sequencing was carried out using liver tumor tissue from sampling region 5. Described subset: tumor region T5, tumor centre. CDR3 nucleotide sequence: TGTGCCAGCAGCTTACCAACACTGGGGGCTGGGAAGAATACTGAAGCTTTCTTT. It specifies CASSLPTLGAGKNTEAFF. The full variable domain, completed using reference TRBV13 and TRBJ1-1, is AAGVIQSPRHLIKEKRETATLKCYPIPRHDTVYWYQQGPGQDPQFLISFYEKMQSDKGSIPDRFSAQQFSDYHSELNMSSLELGDSALYFCASSLPTLGAGKNTEAFFGQGTRLTVV.